This T cell receptor beta chain was profiled in a study of blood T cells in healthy people across ages (dated by TCRdb to about 2015). As for the study more broadly: In model experiments, template switching captured about one uniquely barcoded TCR beta cDNA molecule for every two T cells. Age-related changes in TCR beta repertoire diversity were measured in the study by deep sequencing normalized with unique cDNA molecular identifiers. Donors were grouped into four age groups: young (average roughly 16 years), middle-aged (39), aged (about 59) and long-lived (approximately 82). To avoid experimental bias, donors of different ages were spread randomly across the sequencing lanes. For two donors (one aged 18 to 30 and one aged 80 or older), the study analyzed two additional independent replicas of 1 million unique cDNA reads from the same blood draw.

The library was generated by 5' RACE. The instrument was an Illumina HiSeq 2500. A second PCR of roughly 6 to 12 cycles was run with a J-beta primer mix and a sample-barcoded 5' primer. A unique molecular identifier was introduced onto each TCR beta cDNA molecule by a template-switch 5' adaptor carrying 12 random nucleotides. At least 2.5 million CDR3-containing paired-end reads were obtained from each sample. First-strand cDNA synthesis was performed from all RNA using the Mint cDNA synthesis kit, with priming by a TRBC-specific oligonucleotide. All cDNA was treated with uracil-DNA glycosylase and then went through a first 18-cycle PCR with the universal primers M1SS and BC2_uni_R. In the original analysis: Normalization of each sample was performed by random selection of 1 million high-quality reads, each carrying a distinct molecular identifier. Instead of being binned into consensus sequences, reads that shared molecular identifiers were thrown out. MiTCR, with a Q25 quality threshold and the strictest error-elimination algorithm, was used for CDR3 identification, clonotype clustering and error correction. A nonparametric unseen species model using Euler transformation provided a lower-bound estimate of total TCR beta diversity. TCRdb applied fastp at Q25 and MiXCR to the public reads, then kept only in-frame beta chains. Every CDR3 protein is listed once, alongside the most common genes and DNA of its rows. These V and J calls are TCRdb output, not the study's own analysis. Across this sample there are around 1,500,000 distinct CDR3 sequences, with 28% seen only once. Roughly 8% of the sample rests with the top ten.

Overall study outcomes, separate from this receptor: The percentage of naive T cells measured by flow cytometry correlated strongly with observed TCR beta diversity. The long-lived group showed more naive CD4+ T cells, fewer expanded clones and increased TCR diversity than the aged group, suggesting age selection. Donor CMV infection status was unknown, potentially confounding age-related changes in expanded clonotypes. Conclusive comparison of naive and antigen-experienced compartments was prevented by the profiling of bulk unsorted PBMCs. Observed TCR beta diversity per million T cells fell roughly linearly with age, and a significant reduction was already apparent by age around 40. Total diversity estimates from one million sequenced T cells were considered lower bounds and underestimates.

The CDR3 measures 15 amino acids from cysteine to phenylalanine. This entry keeps only the CDR3 DNA: 45 bases, framed from base 1. CDR1 and CDR2, per the germline V gene, are SGHRS and YFSETQ. Systemically healthy Caucasian individuals from Russia, 39 in total and aged roughly 6 to 90 years, were included as donors. Each donor gave 9.5 to 10 milliliters of peripheral blood, drawn into EDTA-treated Vacutainer tubes. Ficoll-Paque density-gradient centrifugation was used to isolate PBMCs, with at least 6.5 million per sample. Total RNA was extracted from PBMCs with Trizol reagent, with at least 6 micrograms obtained per sample. For every donor, flow cytometry on a PBMC aliquot measured the percentage of naive CD45RAhigh/CD27high T cells. This clonotype occurred a few times. No cognate antigen has been identified for it. An end of the junction does not agree with germline; a read error may underlie this.

The TCR comes from a woman aged 25 to 39 in good health. Source material: blood. Rearrangement joined TRBV5-1 to TRBJ2-7; 6 matching bases give a weak D call of TRBD2. The DNA reads TGCGCCAGCAACTTGGCCGGGACTGAGTCCTACGAGCAGTACTTC. This translates into CASNLAGTESYEQYF.